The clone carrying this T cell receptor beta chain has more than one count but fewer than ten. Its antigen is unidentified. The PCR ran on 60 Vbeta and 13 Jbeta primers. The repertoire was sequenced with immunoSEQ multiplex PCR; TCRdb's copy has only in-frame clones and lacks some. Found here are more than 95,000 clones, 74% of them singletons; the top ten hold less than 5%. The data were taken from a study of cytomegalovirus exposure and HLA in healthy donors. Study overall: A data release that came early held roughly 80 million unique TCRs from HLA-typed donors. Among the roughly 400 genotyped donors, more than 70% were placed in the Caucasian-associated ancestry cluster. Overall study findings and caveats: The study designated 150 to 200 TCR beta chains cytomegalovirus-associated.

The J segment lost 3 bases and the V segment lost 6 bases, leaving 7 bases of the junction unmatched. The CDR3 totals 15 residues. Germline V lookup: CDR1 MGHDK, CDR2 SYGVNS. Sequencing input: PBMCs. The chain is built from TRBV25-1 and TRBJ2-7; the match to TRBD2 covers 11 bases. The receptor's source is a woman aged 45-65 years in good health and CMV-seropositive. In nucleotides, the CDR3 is TGTGCCAGCAGCTGGGTAGCGGGGGGGATCTACGAGCAGTACTTC. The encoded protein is CASSWVAGGIYEQYF.